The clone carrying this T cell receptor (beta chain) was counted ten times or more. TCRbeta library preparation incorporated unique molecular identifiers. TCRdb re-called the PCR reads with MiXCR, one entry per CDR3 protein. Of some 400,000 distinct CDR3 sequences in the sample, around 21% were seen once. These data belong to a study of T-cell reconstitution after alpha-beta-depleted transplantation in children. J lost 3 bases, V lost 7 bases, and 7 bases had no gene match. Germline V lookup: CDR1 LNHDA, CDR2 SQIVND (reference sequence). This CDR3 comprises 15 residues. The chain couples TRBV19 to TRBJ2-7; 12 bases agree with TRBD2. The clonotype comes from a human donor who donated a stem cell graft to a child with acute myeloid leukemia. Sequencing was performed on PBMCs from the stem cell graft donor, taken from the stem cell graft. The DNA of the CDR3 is TGTGCCAGTACCCCAAGGACTAGCGGGGTCTACGAGCAGTACTTC. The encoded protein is CASTPRTSGVYEQYF.